The 15 T cell receptor beta chains listed next were all sequenced from one sample in a study of cytomegalovirus exposure and HLA in healthy donors. Sequencing was performed with immunoSEQ multiplex PCR; in TCRdb, only in-frame clones are kept and a portion is missing. The sample gives about 190,000 clones, about 82% of which show up once; almost 1.5% is in the top ten. The sample consisted of PBMCs. The receptor set was obtained from a woman aged 18-29 years in good health and CMV-seronegative.

J is TRBJ2-3 and V is TRBV5-4; maybe TRBD2 (5 bases). Germline CDR1 and CDR2: SGHNT and YYREEE (reference sequence). V was cut by 4 bases and J by 1 base, with 7 bases left in between. The CDR3 is made up of 13 amino acids. The chain's CDR3 is CASSLGGTDTQYF. Written as DNA, the CDR3 is TGTGCCAGCAGCCTCGGGGGCACAGATACGCAGTATTTT.

This chain connects TRBV5-4 to TRBJ2-1, with 12 nucleotides matching TRBD2. CDR3 length: 17 residues. With V trimmed by 1 base and J by 5 bases, 7 bases remained unmatched. The germline CDR1 and CDR2 sequences are SGHNT and YYREEE (reference sequence). CDR3 amino acids: CASSLKRLAGAHNEQFF. CDR3 nucleotide sequence: TGTGCCAGCAGCTTGAAGCGACTAGCGGGAGCCCACAATGAGCAGTTCTTC.

The V call is TRBV7-2, the J call TRBJ2-5; 10 bases align to TRBD2. CDR1 is SGHTA, CDR2 FQGNSA, per germline. CDR3 size: 15 residues. The V gene end was trimmed by 5 bases and the J gene end by 4 bases; junction bases not matched to a gene: 7. The chain's CDR3 is CASSPPSGGGETQYF. CDR3 in DNA: TGTGCCAGCAGCCCACCTAGCGGGGGAGGAGAGACCCAGTACTTC.

V usage is TRBV11-3 and J usage is TRBJ1-1; D not certain. Trimming pared 3 bases from V and 3 bases from J, leaving 8 bases between. Per germline, CDR1 SGHNT and CDR2 YENEEA. This CDR3 has 13 amino acids. This CDR3 is CASSFTQDTEAFF. For the CDR3, the DNA is TGTGCCAGCAGCTTTACTCAGGACACTGAAGCTTTCTTT.

This chain connects TRBV2 to TRBJ2-5, with TRBD1 as a possible D gene (6 bases). V was shortened by 6 bases and J by 5 bases, with 16 bases between the two germline ends. CDR1 SNHLY and CDR2 FYNNEI come from the germline V gene. This CDR3 is built from 14 residues. DNA of the CDR3: TGTGCCAGCAGCCCGGACACAGGGATCGAGACCCAGTACTTC. It yields the protein CASSPDTGIETQYF.

The chain recombines TRBV14 with TRBJ2-1, with D perhaps TRBD2 (5 bases). The V and J ends lost 1 base and 8 bases respectively, with 9 bases between them. The CDR3 is 13 amino acids. CDR1 is SGHDN, CDR2 FVKESK, per germline. The CDR3 DNA follows: TGTGCCAGCAGCCAAGGGACTTTCGATGAGCAGTTCTTC. Its protein is CASSQGTFDEQFF. Based on the CDR3 plus reference TRBV14 and TRBJ2-1, the full variable domain is EAGVTQFPSHSVIEKGQTVTLRCDPISGHDNLYWYRRVMGKEIKFLLHFVKESKQDESGMPNNRFLAERTGGTYSTLKVQPAELEDSGVYFCASSQGTFDEQFFGPGTRLTVL.

The V and J genes are TRBV30 and TRBJ1-1; D might be TRBD1 (5 bases). This CDR3 region has 13 residues. Deletions cut 1 base from V and 5 bases from J, with 11 bases between. Germline lookup yields CDR1 GTSNPN and CDR2 SVGIG (reference sequence). The CDR3 sequence: CAWSAGGGTEAFF. In DNA form, the CDR3 reads TGTGCCTGGAGTGCCGGGGGTGGGACTGAAGCTTTCTTT.

This chain connects TRBV5-1 to TRBJ1-5; D is perhaps TRBD1 (5 bases). The germline V gene has CDR1 SGHRS and CDR2 YFSETQ. V gave up 1 base and J gave up 3 bases, with 11 bases separating them. This CDR3 has 15 residues. The CDR3 DNA reads TGCGCCAGCAGCTTGCTTGACAGCCTCAATCAGCCCCAGCATTTT. It specifies CASSLLDSLNQPQHF.

This clone was seen only a few times. CDR3 bases: TGCAGCGTAGCCAGAGCGGGAACCGAGCAGTACTTC. Translating gives CSVARAGTEQYF. The chain carries TRBV29-1 and TRBJ2-7; TRBD2 agrees at 7 bases. This CDR3 is built from 12 residues. Per germline, CDR1 SQVTM and CDR2 ANQGSEA. Trimming removed 6 bases from V and 6 bases from J; junction bases left unmatched: 8.

The chain couples TRBV7-7 to TRBJ2-1, with D hard to call. CDR3 length equals 14 residues. CDR1 is SSHAT and CDR2 is FNYEAQ in the germline V gene (reference sequence). The germline V and J ends were trimmed by 1 base and 10 bases, with 14 bases remaining between them. CDR3 nucleotide sequence: TGTGCCAGCAGCTTAGGTGGAGAGATCGGGGAGCAGTTCTTC. Protein product: CASSLGGEIGEQFF.

This chain uses TRBV5-1 with TRBJ2-6; the D gene is possibly TRBD2 (6 bases). The V gene lost 4 bases and the J gene lost 9 bases, with 14 bases spanning the gap. The CDR3 sequence is 14 residues long. Germline CDR1 reads SGHRS; CDR2 reads YFSETQ. DNA of the CDR3: TGCGCCAGCAGCGGCCGGGACTCATTCAACGTCCTGACTTTC. Its protein product is CASSGRDSFNVLTF. Full variable domain (outside the CDR3, taken from reference TRBV5-1 and TRBJ2-6): KAGVTQTPRYLIKTRGQQVTLSCSPISGHRSVSWYQQTPGQGLQFLFEYFSETQRNKGNFPGRFSGRQFSNSRSEMNVSTLELGDSALYLCASSGRDSFNVLTFGAGSRLTVL.

The genes are TRBV27 and TRBJ2-3, with D perhaps TRBD1 (5 bases). The germline V and J ends were trimmed by 5 bases and 3 bases, with 18 bases remaining between them. Germline V lookup: CDR1 MNHEY, CDR2 SMNVEV (reference sequence). CDR3 size: 16 residues. This CDR3 reads CASSLLGARETDTQYF. The CDR3 DNA is TGTGCCAGCAGTCTCCTTGGGGCAAGGGAAACAGATACGCAGTATTTT.

The table lists this clone with a count of one. The chain uses TRBV7-2 and TRBJ2-1, with D hard to call. CDR1 SGHTA and CDR2 FQGNSA come from the germline V gene. The V gene lost 1 base and the J gene lost 8 bases, with 12 bases spanning the gap. The CDR3 consists of 14 residues. The CDR3 here is CASSLVDTADEQFF. The CDR3 region has the DNA TGTGCCAGCAGCTTAGTCGACACTGCCGATGAGCAGTTCTTC.

The chain couples TRBV28 to TRBJ2-2; D perhaps matches TRBD2 (7 bases). This CDR3 is 13 amino acids long. The V end was cut by 6 bases, the J end by 4 bases, with 9 bases between. The germline V gene encodes CDR1 MDHEN and CDR2 SYDVKM. The DNA of the CDR3 is TGTGCCAGCAGGGGAGGGGGCACCGGGGAGCTGTTTTTT. Translating it yields CASRGGGTGELFF.

This clone has a single count. V usage is TRBV2 and J usage is TRBJ2-1, with D possibly matching TRBD2 (5 bases). V was clipped by 7 bases and J by 2 bases, with 21 bases between them. Germline V gene data show CDR1 as SNHLY and CDR2 as FYNNEI. CDR3 length equals 17 residues. CDR3 in amino acids: CASTRTGVPATYNEQFF. DNA for the CDR3: TGTGCCAGCACAAGGACCGGGGTGCCCGCCACCTACAATGAGCAGTTCTTC.